Listed here is a single T cell receptor (beta chain). The target antigen is unknown. This record belongs to a study of siplizumab effects on memory and regulatory T cells. The study, taken as a whole, reports: Unstimulated naive T cells seemed to show more diversity than memory cells did, and they also seemed to be among the major contributors to the alloresponse. Sequences below about 10^-5 frequency were poorly captured. As a result, only a minor fraction of alloreactive clones mapped to unstimulated subsets. Treatment with siplizumab left mappable alloreactive CD4+ clones averaging roughly 70% Treg-derived, compared with about 27% in controls.

TCRdb's copy holds only in-frame clones and misses some; the assay was immunoSEQ multiplex PCR. Of some 64,000 clones in the sample, roughly 78% were seen once. The study took a few donor pairs, and their unstimulated naive, memory, effector memory and TEMRA subsets were sequenced. The V end lost 5 bases, the J end lost 7 bases, and 15 bases lay between the germline ends. The V gene's germline CDR1 is GTSNPN and CDR2 SVGIG (reference sequence). CDR3 length: 14 residues. The origin of this receptor is a human donor in good health. Sequencing input: memory CD4+ T cells sorted from blood. The chain carries TRBV30 and TRBJ1-6; tentatively, D is TRBD1 (5 bases). This CDR3 reads CAWGPGSRNSPLHF. Here the CDR3 DNA reads TGTGCCTGGGGCCCAGGGAGTAGAAATTCACCCCTCCACTTT.